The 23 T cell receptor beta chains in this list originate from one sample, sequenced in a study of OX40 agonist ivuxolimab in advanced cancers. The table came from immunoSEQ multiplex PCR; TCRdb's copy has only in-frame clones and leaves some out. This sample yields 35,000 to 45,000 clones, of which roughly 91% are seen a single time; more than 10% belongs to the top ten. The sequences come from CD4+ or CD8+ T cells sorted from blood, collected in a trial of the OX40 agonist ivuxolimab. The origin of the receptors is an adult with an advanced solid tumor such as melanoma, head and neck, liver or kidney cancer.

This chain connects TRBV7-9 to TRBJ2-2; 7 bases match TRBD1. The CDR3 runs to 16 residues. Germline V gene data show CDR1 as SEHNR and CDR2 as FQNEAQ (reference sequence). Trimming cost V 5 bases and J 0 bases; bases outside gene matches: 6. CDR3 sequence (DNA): TGTGCCAGCAGCCCCATAGACAGGGCGAACACCGGGGAGCTGTTTTTT. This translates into CASSPIDRANTGELFF.

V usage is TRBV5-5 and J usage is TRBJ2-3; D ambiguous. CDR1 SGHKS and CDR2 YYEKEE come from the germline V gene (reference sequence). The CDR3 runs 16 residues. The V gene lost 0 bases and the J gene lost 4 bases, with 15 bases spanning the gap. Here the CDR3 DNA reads TGTGCCAGCAGCTTGGAGGTTTCCCACCACCCAGATACGCAGTATTTT. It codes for CASSLEVSHHPDTQYF.

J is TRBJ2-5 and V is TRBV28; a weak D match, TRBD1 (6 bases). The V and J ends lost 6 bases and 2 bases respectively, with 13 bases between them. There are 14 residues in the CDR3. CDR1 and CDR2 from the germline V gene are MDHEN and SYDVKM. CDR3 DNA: TGTGCCAGCAGCCAAATAGGGGGTCAAGAGACCCAGTACTTC. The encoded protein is CASSQIGGQETQYF. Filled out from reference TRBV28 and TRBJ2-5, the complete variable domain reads DVKVTQSSRYLVKRTGEKVFLECVQDMDHENMFWYRQDPGLGLRLIYFSYDVKMKEKGDIPEGYSVSREKKERFSLILESASTNQTSMYLCASSQIGGQETQYFGPGTRLLVL.

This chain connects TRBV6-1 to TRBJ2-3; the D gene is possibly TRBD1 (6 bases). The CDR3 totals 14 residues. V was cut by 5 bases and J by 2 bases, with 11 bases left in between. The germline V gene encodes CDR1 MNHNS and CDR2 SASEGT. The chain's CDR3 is CASSPRQATDTQYF. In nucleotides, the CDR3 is TGTGCCAGCAGTCCCCGACAGGCCACAGATACGCAGTATTTT.

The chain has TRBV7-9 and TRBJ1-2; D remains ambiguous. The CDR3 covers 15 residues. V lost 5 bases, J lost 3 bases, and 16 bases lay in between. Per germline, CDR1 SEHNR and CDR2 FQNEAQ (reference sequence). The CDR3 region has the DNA TGTGCCAGCAGCCCGGATTGGCGGCCCGACTATGGCTACACCTTC. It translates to CASSPDWRPDYGYTF.

The CDR3 sequence: CASSDGQGVYGYTF. The CDR3 DNA reads as TGTGCCAGCAGTGACGGCCAGGGGGTCTATGGCTACACCTTC. The chain carries TRBV2 and TRBJ1-2; TRBD1 matches at 7 bases. Losses at the gene ends were 3 bases for V and 4 bases for J; bases not matched to a gene: 5. The CDR3 has 14 amino acids. In germline, CDR1 is SNHLY, CDR2 FYNNEI.

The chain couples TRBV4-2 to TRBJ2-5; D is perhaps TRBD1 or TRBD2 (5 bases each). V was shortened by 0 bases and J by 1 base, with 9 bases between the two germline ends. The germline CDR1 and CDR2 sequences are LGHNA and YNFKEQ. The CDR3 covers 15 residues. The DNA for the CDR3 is TGTGCCAGCAGCCAAGAGGCAGGGACCCAAGAGACCCAGTACTTC. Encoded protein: CASSQEAGTQETQYF.

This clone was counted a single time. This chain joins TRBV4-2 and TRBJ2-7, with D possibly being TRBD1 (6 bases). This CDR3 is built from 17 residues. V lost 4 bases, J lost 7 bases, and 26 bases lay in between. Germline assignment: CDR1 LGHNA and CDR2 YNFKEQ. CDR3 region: CASSRTDLSLHTGEQYF. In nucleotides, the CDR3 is TGTGCCAGCAGCCGGACAGACCTTTCACTACATACCGGGGAGCAGTACTTC.

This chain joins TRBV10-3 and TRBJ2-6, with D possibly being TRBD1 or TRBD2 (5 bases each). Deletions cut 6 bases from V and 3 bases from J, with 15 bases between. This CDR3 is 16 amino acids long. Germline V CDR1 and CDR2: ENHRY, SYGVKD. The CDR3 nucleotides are TGTGCCATCAGGTCCCGGGACGGCGGTGGGGCCAACGTCCTGACTTTC. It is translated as CAIRSRDGGGANVLTF.

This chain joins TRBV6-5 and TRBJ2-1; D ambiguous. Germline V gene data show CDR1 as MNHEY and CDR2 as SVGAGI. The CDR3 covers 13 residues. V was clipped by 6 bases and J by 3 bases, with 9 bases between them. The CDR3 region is CASRTELYNEQFF. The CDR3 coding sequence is TGTGCCAGCAGAACAGAACTCTACAATGAGCAGTTCTTC.

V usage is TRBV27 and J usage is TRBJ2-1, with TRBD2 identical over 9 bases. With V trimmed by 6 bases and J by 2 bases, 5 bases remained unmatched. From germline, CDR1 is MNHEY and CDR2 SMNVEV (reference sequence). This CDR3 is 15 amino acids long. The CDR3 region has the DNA TGTGCCAGCAGGGTAGCGGGAGTACCCTACAATGAGCAGTTCTTC. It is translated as CASRVAGVPYNEQFF.

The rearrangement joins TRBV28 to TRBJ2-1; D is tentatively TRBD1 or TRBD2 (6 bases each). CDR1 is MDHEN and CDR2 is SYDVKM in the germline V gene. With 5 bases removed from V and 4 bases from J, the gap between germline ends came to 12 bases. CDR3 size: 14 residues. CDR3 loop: CASSPIGGYNEQFF. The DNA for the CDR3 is TGTGCCAGCAGTCCAATAGGGGGGTACAATGAGCAGTTCTTC.

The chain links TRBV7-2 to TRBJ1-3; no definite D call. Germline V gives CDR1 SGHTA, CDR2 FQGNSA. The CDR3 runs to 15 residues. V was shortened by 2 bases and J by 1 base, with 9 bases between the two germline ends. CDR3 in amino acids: CASSLQAGSGNTIYF. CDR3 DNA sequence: TGTGCCAGCAGCTTACAGGCGGGTTCTGGAAACACCATATATTTT.

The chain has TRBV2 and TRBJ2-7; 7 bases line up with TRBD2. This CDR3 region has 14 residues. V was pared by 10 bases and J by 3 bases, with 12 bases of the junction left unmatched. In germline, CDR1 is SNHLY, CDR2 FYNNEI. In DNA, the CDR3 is TGTGCCACAACAACCGGGACTACAAGCTACGAGCAGTACTTC. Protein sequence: CATTTGTTSYEQYF. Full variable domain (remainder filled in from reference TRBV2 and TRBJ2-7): EPEVTQTPSHQVTQMGQEVILRCVPISNHLYFYWYRQILGQKVEFLVSFYNNEISEKSEIFDDQFSVERPDGSNFTLKIRSTKLEDSAMYFCATTTGTTSYEQYFGPGTRLTVT.

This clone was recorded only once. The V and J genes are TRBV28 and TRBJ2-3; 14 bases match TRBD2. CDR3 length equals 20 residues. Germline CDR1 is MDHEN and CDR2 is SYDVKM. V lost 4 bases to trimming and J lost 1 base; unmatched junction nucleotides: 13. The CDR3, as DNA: TGTGCCAGCAGTTGGAGACTAGCGGGAGGGCCTTCATCTGGCACAGATACGCAGTATTTT. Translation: CASSWRLAGGPSSGTDTQYF.

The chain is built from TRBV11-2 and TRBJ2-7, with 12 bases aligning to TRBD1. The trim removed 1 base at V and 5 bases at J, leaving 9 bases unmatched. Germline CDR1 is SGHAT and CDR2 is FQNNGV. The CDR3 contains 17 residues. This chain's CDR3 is CASSLGYWGTGGNEQYF. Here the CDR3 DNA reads TGTGCCAGCAGCTTAGGGTACTGGGGGACAGGGGGCAACGAGCAGTACTTC.

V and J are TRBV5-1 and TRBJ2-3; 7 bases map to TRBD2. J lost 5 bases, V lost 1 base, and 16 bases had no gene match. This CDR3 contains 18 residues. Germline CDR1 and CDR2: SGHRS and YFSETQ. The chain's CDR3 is CASSLLSASGTEGDTQYF. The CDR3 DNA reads TGCGCCAGCAGCTTGCTATCCGCTAGCGGAACGGAAGGAGATACGCAGTATTTT.

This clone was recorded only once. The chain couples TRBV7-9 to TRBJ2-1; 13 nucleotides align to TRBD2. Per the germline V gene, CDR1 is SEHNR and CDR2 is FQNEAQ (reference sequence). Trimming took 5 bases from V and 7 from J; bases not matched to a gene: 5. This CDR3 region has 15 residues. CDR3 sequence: CASSLLAGGGNEQFF. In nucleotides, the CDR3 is TGTGCCAGCAGCCTACTAGCGGGAGGGGGGAATGAGCAGTTCTTC.

The CDR3 DNA sequence: TGTGCCAGCAGCGTAGGGAAAAGCGGGAGTTACAATGAGCAGTTCTTC. This codes for CASSVGKSGSYNEQFF. The chain combines TRBV9 with TRBJ2-1, with TRBD2 matching 8 bases. Germline V gene data show CDR1 as SGDLS and CDR2 as YYNGEE. CDR3 length: 16 amino acids. The V gene end was trimmed by 0 bases and the J gene end by 4 bases; junction bases not matched to a gene: 6.

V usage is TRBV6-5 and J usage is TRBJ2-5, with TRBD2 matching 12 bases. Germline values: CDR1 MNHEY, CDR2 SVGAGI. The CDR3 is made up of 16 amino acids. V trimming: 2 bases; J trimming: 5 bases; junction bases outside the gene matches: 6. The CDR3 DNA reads TGTGCCAGCAGTTACCCAGGACTAGCGGGACGGGAGACCCAGTACTTC. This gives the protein CASSYPGLAGRETQYF.

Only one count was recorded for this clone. The CDR3 sequence is CASSDGPGLNNEQFF. The CDR3 coding sequence is TGCGCCAGCAGTGACGGACCGGGGCTAAACAATGAGCAGTTCTTC. V gene TRBV10-1 combines with J gene TRBJ2-1; D assignment may be TRBD1 or TRBD2 (5 bases each). Germline loops: CDR1 WNHNN, CDR2 SYGVQD (reference sequence). The CDR3 loop spans 15 amino acids. V lost 3 bases and J lost 5, with 14 bases in between.

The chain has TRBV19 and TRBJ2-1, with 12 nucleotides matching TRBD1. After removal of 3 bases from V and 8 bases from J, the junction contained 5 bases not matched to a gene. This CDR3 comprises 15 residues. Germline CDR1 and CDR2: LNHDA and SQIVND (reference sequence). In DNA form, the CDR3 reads TGTGCCAGTAGTATTAGGGACAGGGGGCTGGATGAGCAGTTCTTC. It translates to CASSIRDRGLDEQFF.

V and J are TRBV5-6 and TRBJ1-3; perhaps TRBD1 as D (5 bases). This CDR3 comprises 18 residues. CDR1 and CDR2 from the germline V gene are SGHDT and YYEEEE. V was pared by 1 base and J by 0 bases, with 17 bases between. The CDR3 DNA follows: TGTGCCAGCAGCTTGTCCTGGGACGTTCGCTTCTCTGGAAACACCATATATTTT. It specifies CASSLSWDVRFSGNTIYF. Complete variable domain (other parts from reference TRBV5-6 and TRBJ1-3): DAGVTQSPTHLIKTRGQQVTLRCSPKSGHDTVSWYQQALGQGPQFIFQYYEEEERQRGNFPDRFSGHQFPNYSSELNVNALLLGDSALYLCASSLSWDVRFSGNTIYFGEGSWLTVV.